The 21 T cell receptor beta chains presented below share a single source sample, sequenced in a study of lymphopenia after photon versus proton radiotherapy. Assay: immunoSEQ multiplex PCR; the TCRdb copy retains only in-frame clones and omits some. The sample carries roughly 58,000 clones, 87% recorded once. The specimen was peripheral blood, collected from a patient treated with proton-based radiotherapy. Receptors originate from a man older than 75 with esophageal cancer.

This clone was counted a single time. The chain uses TRBV19 and TRBJ2-7; D is perhaps TRBD1 (6 bases). This CDR3 region has 14 residues. Germline lookup yields CDR1 LNHDA and CDR2 SQIVND (reference sequence). V was cut by 4 bases and J by 3 bases, with 13 bases left in between. The CDR3 DNA is TGTGCCAGTAGTAACAGGGCCCCATACTACGAGCAGTACTTC. This encodes CASSNRAPYYEQYF.

V gene TRBV6-5 combines with J gene TRBJ2-2, with a tentative D call TRBD1 (5 bases). The CDR3 spans 16 residues. CDR1 and CDR2 from the germline V gene are MNHEY and SVGAGI. V was shortened by 2 bases and J by 3 bases, with 13 bases between the two germline ends. CDR3 sequence reads: CASSYLQGRDTGELFF. CDR3 nucleotides: TGTGCCAGCAGTTACCTTCAGGGCCGGGACACCGGGGAGCTGTTTTTT.

The chain joins TRBV28 to TRBJ1-3; 11 nucleotides match TRBD1. The J segment lost 2 bases and the V segment lost 8 bases, leaving 8 bases of the junction unmatched. CDR3 length equals 16 residues. CDR1 is MDHEN and CDR2 is SYDVKM in the germline V gene. The CDR3 DNA is TGTGCCAGCCGGAGCCCGGGACAGGGGGCTGGAAACACCATATATTTT. Protein sequence: CASRSPGQGAGNTIYF.

The J gene is TRBJ1-6, the V gene TRBV2; D possibly corresponds to TRBD1 (6 bases). Trimming removed 6 bases at V and 0 bases at J, with 12 bases between. The CDR3 runs 16 residues. Germline loops: CDR1 SNHLY, CDR2 FYNNEI. The CDR3: CASRGQLSSYNSPLHF. The DNA for the CDR3 is TGTGCCAGCAGAGGACAGTTGAGCTCCTATAATTCACCCCTCCACTTT.

This sequence joins TRBV5-1 and TRBJ2-1; 7 bases fit TRBD2. Germline CDR1 is SGHRS and CDR2 is YFSETQ. The CDR3 is 16 residues long. V lost 0 bases to trimming and J lost 3 bases; unmatched junction nucleotides: 6. The CDR3 DNA is TGCGCCAGCAGCTTGGCTGCTAGCGGTAACTACAATGAGCAGTTCTTC. Translation: CASSLAASGNYNEQFF.

V is TRBV7-2 and J is TRBJ2-3, with 8 bases that match TRBD2. The CDR3 is 15 amino acids. V lost 5 bases to trimming and J lost 1 base; unmatched junction nucleotides: 5. Germline CDR1 reads SGHTA; CDR2 reads FQGNSA. CDR3 sequence: CASSGGGGRTDTQYF. The CDR3 DNA reads as TGTGCCAGCAGCGGAGGCGGGGGGCGCACAGATACGCAGTATTTT.

The rearrangement joins TRBV5-4 to TRBJ2-3; D might be TRBD1 or TRBD2, each matching 5 bases. Germline V lookup: CDR1 SGHNT, CDR2 YYREEE (reference sequence). V was pared by 3 bases and J by 10 bases, with 9 bases between. There are 11 residues in the CDR3. The CDR3 region is CASSSGPAQYF. CDR3 bases: TGTGCCAGCAGCTCGGGACCGGCGCAGTATTTT.

The CDR3: CASGARAGETQYF. The CDR3 DNA reads TGTGCCAGCGGAGCCAGGGCGGGGGAGACCCAGTACTTC. The rearrangement joins TRBV5-5 to TRBJ2-5, with D possibly matching TRBD2 (6 bases). The CDR3 sequence is 13 residues long. CDR1 and CDR2 from the germline V gene are SGHKS and YYEKEE (reference sequence). Trimming took 7 bases from V and 5 from J, leaving 15 bases between them. The full variable domain, rest sourced from reference TRBV5-5 and TRBJ2-5, is DAGVTQSPTHLIKTRGQQVTLRCSPISGHKSVSWYQQVLGQGPQFIFQYYEKEERGRGNFPDRFSARQFPNYSSELNVNALLLGDSALYLCASGARAGETQYFGPGTRLLVL.

The chain has TRBV9 and TRBJ2-1; D uncertain. Germline loops: CDR1 SGDLS, CDR2 YYNGEE. This CDR3 region has 16 residues. V lost 0 bases, J lost 1 base, and 11 bases lay in between. The CDR3 here is CASSVEVWSSYNEQFF. CDR3 coding DNA: TGTGCCAGCAGCGTAGAGGTTTGGTCGTCCTACAATGAGCAGTTCTTC.

In this sample, this clone turned up a few times. The chain links TRBV5-6 to TRBJ2-1; 10 bases agree with TRBD2. CDR1 and CDR2 from the germline V gene are SGHDT and YYEEEE. Trimming at V came to 2 bases and at J to 7 bases, leaving 9 bases not matched to a gene. The CDR3 loop spans 16 amino acids. In DNA, the CDR3 is TGTGCCAGCAGCTTCGTTAGCGGGAGGCTCCCGAATGAGCAGTTCTTC. Translation gives CASSFVSGRLPNEQFF.

The V gene is TRBV30, the J gene TRBJ2-5; a weak D match, TRBD1 (6 bases). Germline assignment: CDR1 GTSNPN and CDR2 SVGIG (reference sequence). This CDR3 region has 13 residues. Deletions cut 3 bases from V and 7 bases from J, with 15 bases between. Here the CDR3 DNA reads TGTGCCTGGAGGGTCCTTCAAGGGGGGACCCAGTACTTC. Protein sequence: CAWRVLQGGTQYF.

The rearrangement links TRBV27 to TRBJ2-7, with TRBD2 identical over 14 bases. CDR3 length: 16 amino acids. Germline V gene data show CDR1 as MNHEY and CDR2 as SMNVEV (reference sequence). V gave up 4 bases and J gave up 3 bases; unmatched junction bases: 5. The DNA for the CDR3 is TGTGCCAGCAGTTCTGACGGGACTAGCGGGAGCTACGAGCAGTACTTC. Its translation is CASSSDGTSGSYEQYF.

The chain links TRBV9 to TRBJ2-7; 9 bases are shared with TRBD2. The CDR3 sequence is 15 residues long. V lost 0 bases to trimming and J lost 3 bases; unmatched junction nucleotides: 4. Germline loops: CDR1 SGDLS, CDR2 YYNGEE. This CDR3 is CASSVASGDNYEQYF. The CDR3 bases are TGTGCCAGCAGCGTAGCTAGCGGGGACAACTACGAGCAGTACTTC.

The chain is built from TRBV4-3 and TRBJ1-2; possibly TRBD1 for D (5 bases). CDR3 length equals 15 residues. V was shortened by 2 bases and J by 5 bases, with 15 bases between the two germline ends. Germline loops: CDR1 LGHNA, CDR2 YSLEER. The CDR3 bases are TGCGCCAGCAGCCAAACGGGACGATCGGAGTATGGCTACACCTTC. Protein: CASSQTGRSEYGYTF.

This chain connects TRBV28 to TRBJ2-7, with TRBD2 identical over 9 bases. Germline CDR1 is MDHEN and CDR2 is SYDVKM. The V segment lost 10 bases and the J segment 1 base; nucleotides outside the gene matches: 8. The CDR3 has 14 residues. The CDR3 loop is CATFQRGASYEQYF. In DNA form, the CDR3 reads TGTGCCACCTTCCAGCGGGGGGCATCCTACGAGCAGTACTTC.

The CDR3 DNA follows: TGTGCCTGGAGTACCTACTCCCAGACAGGGGAGAAATACGAGCAGTACTTC. Protein: CAWSTYSQTGEKYEQYF. The chain employs TRBV30 and TRBJ2-7; 8 nucleotides match TRBD1. Germline V gene data show CDR1 as GTSNPN and CDR2 as SVGIG (reference sequence). CDR3 length: 17 amino acids. The junction had 16 bases not matched to a gene; V was cut back by 2 bases and J by 4 bases.

The chain joins TRBV27 to TRBJ1-2; 9 nucleotides align to TRBD1. V gave up 6 bases and J gave up 4 bases; unmatched junction bases: 12. This CDR3 is 16 amino acids long. Germline lookup yields CDR1 MNHEY and CDR2 SMNVEV (reference sequence). In nucleotides, the CDR3 is TGTGCCAGCAGCGGTTTAAACAGGGGGCGCAGCTATGGCTACACCTTC. Its protein is CASSGLNRGRSYGYTF.

The rearrangement joins TRBV7-9 to TRBJ2-5; no clear D. CDR3 length: 13 residues. Germline CDR1 is SEHNR and CDR2 is FQNEAQ (reference sequence). V was trimmed by 6 bases and J by 2 bases, leaving 10 bases between them. The DNA for the CDR3 is TGTGCCAGCAGGGACCTTGCTCAAGAGACCCAGTACTTC. Its translation: CASRDLAQETQYF.

This clone was seen only once. The J gene is TRBJ1-1, the V gene TRBV30; unclear D gene. This CDR3 has 13 amino acids. Germline V gives CDR1 GTSNPN, CDR2 SVGIG (reference sequence). Trimming left V 0 bases short and J 7 bases short, with 12 bases between. DNA for the CDR3: TGTGCCTGGAGTGTACTACGGTCCCGTGAAGCTTTCTTT. This encodes CAWSVLRSREAFF.

This chain connects TRBV19 to TRBJ1-3; the match to TRBD1 covers 7 bases. This CDR3 has 15 amino acids. Germline lookup yields CDR1 LNHDA and CDR2 SQIVND (reference sequence). The ends lost 6 bases at V and 7 bases at J; junction bases unmatched: 12. The CDR3 reads CASRDTGQRWNTIYF. As DNA, the CDR3 is TGTGCCAGTAGAGACACGGGACAGAGATGGAACACCATATATTTT.

The chain couples TRBV15 to TRBJ2-7, with 11 bases that match TRBD1. The CDR3 consists of 16 residues. Germline CDR1 reads LNHNV; CDR2 reads YYDKDF (reference sequence). After removal of 4 bases from V and 5 bases from J, the junction contained 10 bases not matched to a gene. CDR3: CATSTTPGTGGDEQYF. In nucleotides, the CDR3 is TGTGCCACCAGCACCACCCCCGGGACAGGGGGAGACGAGCAGTACTTC. The full variable domain, its missing parts supplied by reference TRBV15 and TRBJ2-7, is DAMVIQNPRYQVTQFGKPVTLSCSQTLNHNVMYWYQQKSSQAPKLLFHYYDKDFNNEADTPDNFQSRRPNTSFCFLDIRSPGLGDTAMYLCATSTTPGTGGDEQYFGPGTRLTVT.